Listed below are T cell receptor beta chains from one sample, sequenced in a study of chemoradiotherapy in HPV16-positive cancers. Data came from immunoSEQ multiplex PCR; TCRdb stores just in-frame clones and leaves some out. The sample holds about 34,000 clones, 92% seen once. The sample was blood, taken from a patient who underwent chemoradiotherapy. The receptors come from a human donor with HPV-associated anogenital cancer. The CDR3 runs from the conserved cysteine through the conserved F or W. D genes are given only for firm matches. Some rows mark clone size as missing; the rest say once, few, many or name a class of expanded clone.

>12|TRBV29-1|.|TRBJ1-1|.
CSVEIQNTEAFF
TGCAGCGTTGAAATACAGAACACTGAAGCTTTCTTT
>13|TRBV6-5|.|TRBJ1-5|.
CASRSLQGWPQHF
TGTGCCAGCAGATCCCTTCAGGGGTGGCCCCAGCATTTT
>13|TRBV6-4|.|TRBJ2-3|.
CASSDESTDTQYF
TGTGCCAGCAGTGACGAAAGCACAGATACGCAGTATTTT
>17|TRBV7-9|.|TRBJ2-1|.
CASSFDTSKLSYNEQFF
TGTGCCAGCAGTTTTGACACCTCCAAACTCTCCTACAATGAGCAGTTCTTC
>14|TRBV5-4|.|TRBJ2-4|TRBD2
CASSVGLARNIQYF
TGTGCCAGCAGCGTCGGACTAGCCCGGAACATTCAGTACTTC
>17|TRBV11-2|.|TRBJ1-5|TRBD1
CASSPGAGQGANQPQHF
TGTGCCAGCAGCCCGGGGGCGGGACAGGGAGCCAATCAGCCCCAGCATTTT
>17|TRBV2|.|TRBJ1-2|.
CASSERAPDGINYGYTF
TGTGCCAGCAGTGAAAGGGCCCCGGACGGAATTAACTATGGCTACACCTTC
>13|TRBV27|few|TRBJ1-2|.
CASSLGANYGYTF
TGTGCCAGCAGCTTAGGGGCGAACTATGGCTACACCTTC
>12|TRBV2|.|TRBJ1-5|.
CASRTSNQPQHF
TGTGCCAGCAGAACTAGCAATCAGCCCCAGCATTTT
>13|TRBV6-6|.|TRBJ1-1|.
CASSYSGRREAFF
TGTGCCAGCAGTTACTCAGGGCGCCGTGAAGCTTTCTTT
>13|TRBV9|.|TRBJ2-1|.
CASSPIRQGEQFF
TGTGCCAGCAGCCCGATCCGTCAGGGCGAGCAGTTCTTC
>14|TRBV5-1|.|TRBJ2-7|TRBD1
CASSTRTGGYEQYF
TGCGCCAGCAGCACCCGGACAGGGGGCTACGAGCAGTACTTC
>13|TRBV4-1|.|TRBJ1-5|TRBD1
CASSGQEDQPQHF
TGCGCCAGCAGCGGACAGGAGGATCAGCCCCAGCATTTT
>13|TRBV7-8|.|TRBJ2-3|TRBD1
CASTQGAVDTQYF
TGTGCCAGCACACAGGGGGCTGTAGATACGCAGTATTTT
>14|TRBV25-1|.|TRBJ1-1|TRBD1
CASKASRGGTEAFF
TGTGCCAGCAAAGCAAGCAGGGGGGGCACTGAAGCTTTCTTT
>16|TRBV5-6|.|TRBJ1-1|.
CASSRKGGATNTEAFF
TGTGCCAGCAGCCGTAAGGGAGGGGCAACGAACACTGAAGCTTTCTTT